This TCR beta chain was found in a study of blood T cell repertoires in COVID-19. Study information: From the United States, Italy and Spain came samples of acute and convalescent COVID-19.

In terms of age and location, participants ranged from roughly 18 to 95 years and lived in about 25 US areas. CDR1 and CDR2 from the germline V gene are SQVTM and ANQGSEA. The CDR3 loop spans 13 amino acids. With V trimmed by 4 bases and J by 8 bases, 4 bases remained unmatched. TCRdb keeps only in-frame clones here, not all; method: immunoSEQ multiplex PCR. This table holds about 180,000 clones, roughly 85% found once. This sequence was found in a man in his sixties who had recovered from COVID-19. The rearrangement uses TRBV29-1 and TRBJ1-4; 10 bases match TRBD1. The sample consisted of PBMCs or T cells enriched from blood (not recorded which). This CDR3 reads CSVGSGQGEKLFF. CDR3 DNA: TGCAGCGTTGGGTCGGGACAGGGGGAAAAACTGTTTTTT.